This T cell receptor (beta chain) was recovered during a study of cytomegalovirus exposure and HLA in healthy donors. Study-wide context: One earlier analysis, a look at approximately 180 million T cells, found some 100 million unique TCR beta sequences.

Worth noting for this clone: No antigen is known for it.

Points from the study as a whole: Altogether, around 160 TCR beta chains were recorded as cytomegalovirus-associated. With high specificity and sensitivity, the classifier reportedly diagnosed cytomegalovirus status.

PCR amplification relied on 60 Vbeta primers (plus 13 Jbeta primers). Sequencing was performed with immunoSEQ multiplex PCR; in TCRdb, only in-frame clones are kept and a portion is missing. The sample yields fewer than 200,000 clones, around 79% seen once. Germline lookup yields CDR1 MNHEY and CDR2 SMNVEV (reference sequence). The CDR3 is 14 amino acids. The V gene lost 2 bases and the J gene lost 5 bases, with 9 bases spanning the gap. The TCR comes from a man aged 35 to 55 in good health and CMV-seronegative. Sequencing input: PBMCs. The chain links TRBV27 to TRBJ1-4; D ambiguous. Here the CDR3 reads CASSLTTENEKLFF. CDR3 coding DNA: TGTGCCAGCAGTTTAACTACGGAAAATGAAAAACTGTTTTTT. Full variable domain (rest looked up from reference TRBV27 and TRBJ1-4): EAQVTQNPRYLITVTGKKLTVTCSQNMNHEYMSWYRQDPGLGLRQIYYSMNVEVTDKGDVPEGYKVSRKEKRNFPLILESPSPNQTSLYFCASSLTTENEKLFFGSGTQLSVL.